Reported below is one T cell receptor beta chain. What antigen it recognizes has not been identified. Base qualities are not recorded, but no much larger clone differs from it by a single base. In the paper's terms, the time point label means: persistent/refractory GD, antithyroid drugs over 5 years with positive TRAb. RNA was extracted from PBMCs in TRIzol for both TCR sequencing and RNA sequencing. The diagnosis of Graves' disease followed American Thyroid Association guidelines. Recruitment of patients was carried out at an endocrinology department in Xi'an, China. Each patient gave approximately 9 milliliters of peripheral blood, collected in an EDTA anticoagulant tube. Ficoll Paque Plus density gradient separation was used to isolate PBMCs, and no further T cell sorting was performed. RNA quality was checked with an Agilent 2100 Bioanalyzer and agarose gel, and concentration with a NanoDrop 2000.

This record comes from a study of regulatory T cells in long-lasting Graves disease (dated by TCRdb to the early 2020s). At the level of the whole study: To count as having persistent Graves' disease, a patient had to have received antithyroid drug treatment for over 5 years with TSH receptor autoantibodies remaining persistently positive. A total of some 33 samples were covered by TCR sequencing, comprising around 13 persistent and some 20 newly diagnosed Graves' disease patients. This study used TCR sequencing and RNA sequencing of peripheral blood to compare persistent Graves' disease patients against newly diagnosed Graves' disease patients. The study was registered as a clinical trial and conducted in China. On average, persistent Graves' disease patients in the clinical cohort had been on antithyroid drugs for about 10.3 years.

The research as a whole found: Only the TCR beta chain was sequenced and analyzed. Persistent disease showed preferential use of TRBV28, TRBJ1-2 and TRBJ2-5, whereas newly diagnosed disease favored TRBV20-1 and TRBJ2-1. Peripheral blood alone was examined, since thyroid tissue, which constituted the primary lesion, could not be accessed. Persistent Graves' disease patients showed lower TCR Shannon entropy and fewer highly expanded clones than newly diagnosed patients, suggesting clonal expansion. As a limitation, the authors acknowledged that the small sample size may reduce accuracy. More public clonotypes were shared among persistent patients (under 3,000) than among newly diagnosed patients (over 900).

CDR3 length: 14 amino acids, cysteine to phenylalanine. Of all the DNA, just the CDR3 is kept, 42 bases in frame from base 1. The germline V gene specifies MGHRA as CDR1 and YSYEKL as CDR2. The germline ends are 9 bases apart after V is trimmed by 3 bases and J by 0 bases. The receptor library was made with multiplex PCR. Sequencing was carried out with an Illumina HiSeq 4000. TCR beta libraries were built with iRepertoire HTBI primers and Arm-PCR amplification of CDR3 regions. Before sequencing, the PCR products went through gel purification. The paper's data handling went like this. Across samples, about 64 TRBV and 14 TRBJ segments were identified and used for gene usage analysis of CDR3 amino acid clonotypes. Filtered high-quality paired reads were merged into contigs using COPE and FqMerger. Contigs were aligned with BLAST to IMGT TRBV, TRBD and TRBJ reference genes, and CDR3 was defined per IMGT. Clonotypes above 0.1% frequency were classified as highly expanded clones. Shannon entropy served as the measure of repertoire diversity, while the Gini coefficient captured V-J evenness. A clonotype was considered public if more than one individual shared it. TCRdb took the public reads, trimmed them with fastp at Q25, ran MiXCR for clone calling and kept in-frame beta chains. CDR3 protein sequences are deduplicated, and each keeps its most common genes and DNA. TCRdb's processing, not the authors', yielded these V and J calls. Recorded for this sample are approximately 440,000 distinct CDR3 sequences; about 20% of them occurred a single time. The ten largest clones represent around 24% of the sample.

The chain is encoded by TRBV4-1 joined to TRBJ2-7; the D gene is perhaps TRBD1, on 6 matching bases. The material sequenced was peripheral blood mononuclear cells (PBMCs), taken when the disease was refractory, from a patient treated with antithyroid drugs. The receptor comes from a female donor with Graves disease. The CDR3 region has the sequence CASSHRDTSYEQYF. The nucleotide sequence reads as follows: TGCGCCAGCAGCCACCGGGACACCTCCTACGAGCAGTACTTC.